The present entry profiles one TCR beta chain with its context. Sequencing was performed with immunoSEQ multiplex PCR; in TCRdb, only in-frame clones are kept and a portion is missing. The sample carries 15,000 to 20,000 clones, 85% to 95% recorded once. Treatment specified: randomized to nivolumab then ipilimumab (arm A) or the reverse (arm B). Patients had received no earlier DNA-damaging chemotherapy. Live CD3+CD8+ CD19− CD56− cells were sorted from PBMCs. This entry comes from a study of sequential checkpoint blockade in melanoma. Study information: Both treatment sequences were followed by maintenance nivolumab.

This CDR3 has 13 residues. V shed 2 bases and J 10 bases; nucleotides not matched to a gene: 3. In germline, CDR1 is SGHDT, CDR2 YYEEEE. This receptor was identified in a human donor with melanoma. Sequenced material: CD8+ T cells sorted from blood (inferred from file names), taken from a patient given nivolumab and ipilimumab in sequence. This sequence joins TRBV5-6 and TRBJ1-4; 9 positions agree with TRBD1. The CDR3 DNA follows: TGTGCCAGCAGCTTAGGGACAGGGAGAAAACTGTTTTTT. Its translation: CASSLGTGRKLFF.